The 32 T cell receptor beta chains below were found in one sample sequenced in a study of T cells in Graves' hyperthyroidism and ophthalmopathy. RNA transcripts yielded amplified TCR beta CDR3 regions. When the TCR CDR3 underwent first-round RT-PCR, the HTBI primer set was used. TCRdb independently ran MiXCR on the multiplex PCR reads; one entry per CDR3 protein. The profile covers hundreds of thousands of distinct CDR3 sequences, with approximately 15% appearing a single time and roughly 7.4% taken by the ten largest. The specimen was blood. These receptors were taken from a woman aged 18-29 years with Graves' hyperthyroidism.

This clonotype was counted at least ten times. The V and J genes are TRBV4-2 and TRBJ1-2; D not certain. The V end lost 4 bases, the J end lost 3 bases, and 12 bases lay between the germline ends. Germline CDR1 reads LGHNA; CDR2 reads YNFKEQ. The length of the CDR3 is 14 residues. The CDR3 nucleotides are TGTGCCAGCAGCCGCCGTAGGGCCGACTATGGCTACACCTTC. Its protein product is CASSRRRADYGYTF.

The chain has TRBV7-9 and TRBJ2-6; 13 bases line up with TRBD2. Germline V gene sequence: CDR1 SEHNR, CDR2 FQNEAQ (reference sequence). The CDR3 extends over 18 amino acids. After removal of 5 bases from V and 4 bases from J, the junction contained 8 bases not matched to a gene. This CDR3 reads CASSPGLAGSRGANVLTF. The DNA for the CDR3 is TGTGCCAGCAGCCCGGGACTAGCGGGGTCAAGGGGGGCCAACGTCCTGACTTTC.

This clonotype was detected many times. CDR3 loop: CASSQIQGTGSYEQYF. The DNA for the CDR3 is TGTGCCAGCAGCCAAATTCAGGGAACGGGCTCCTACGAGCAGTACTTC. This sequence joins TRBV3-1 and TRBJ2-7; D is perhaps TRBD1 (5 bases). The CDR3 runs 16 residues. Germline V gene lookup returns CDR1 LGHDT and CDR2 YNNKEL (reference sequence). The ends were cut back, 2 bases at V and 0 bases at J, with 14 bases in the middle.

This clonotype was seen many times. V is TRBV5-1 and J is TRBJ2-6; a weak D match, TRBD1 (6 bases). The germline gives CDR1 SGHRS, CDR2 YFSETQ. Trimming took off 4 bases at V and 0 bases at J, with 8 bases between the two ends. This CDR3 is built from 15 residues. CDR3 sequence (DNA): TGCGCCAGCAGCGGGGGACACTCTGGGGCCAACGTCCTGACTTTC. Encoded protein: CASSGGHSGANVLTF.

The gene calls are TRBV19 and TRBJ1-5; D gene ambiguous. V lost 3 bases to trimming and J lost 4 bases, with 16 bases between them. The germline gives CDR1 LNHDA, CDR2 SQIVND (reference sequence). The CDR3 totals 16 residues. The CDR3 DNA follows: TGTGCCAGTAGTATTCACCCATACGGGCAGAATCAGCCCCAGCATTTT. The encoded protein is CASSIHPYGQNQPQHF.

This clonotype has a handful of counts. The chain couples TRBV30 to TRBJ2-1; D uncertain. V dropped 0 bases and J dropped 0 bases, with 12 bases sitting between them. This CDR3 has 16 residues. Germline assignment: CDR1 GTSNPN and CDR2 SVGIG (reference sequence). The CDR3 DNA reads as TGTGCCTGGAGTGTACGGCCGGAGAGCTCCTACAATGAGCAGTTCTTC. This sequence encodes CAWSVRPESSYNEQFF.

The gene calls are TRBV4-1 and TRBJ2-2; 14 nucleotides line up with TRBD2. There are 16 residues in the CDR3. The germline gives CDR1 MGHRA, CDR2 YSYEKL. The trim removed 4 bases at V and 3 bases at J, leaving 1 base unmatched. The CDR3 coding sequence is TGCGCCAGCAGCCGGACTAGCGGGGGGTACACCGGGGAGCTGTTTTTT. Its translation is CASSRTSGGYTGELFF.

At least ten counts were recorded for this clonotype. J is TRBJ2-1 and V is TRBV29-1; 7 positions agree with TRBD2. The CDR3 sequence is 15 residues long. V lost 1 base to trimming and J lost 8 bases; unmatched junction nucleotides: 11. The V gene's germline CDR1 is SQVTM and CDR2 ANQGSEA. CDR3 nucleotide sequence: TGCAGCGTTGAAGTACGCGGGAGAGGTAAGGATGAGCAGTTCTTC. Translation gives CSVEVRGRGKDEQFF.

The rearrangement uses TRBV2 and TRBJ2-2; 10 nucleotides match TRBD2. Per germline, CDR1 SNHLY and CDR2 FYNNEI. Trimming cost V 6 bases and J 8 bases; bases outside gene matches: 18. This CDR3 spans 18 amino acids. The CDR3 region is CASRGPEREGRLRGELFF. The CDR3 coding sequence is TGTGCCAGCAGGGGACCGGAGCGGGAGGGCCGTCTTAGAGGGGAGCTGTTTTTT.

This clonotype was counted between two and nine times. This rearrangement joins TRBV19 to TRBJ2-3; a weak D match, TRBD2 (6 bases). Germline V lookup: CDR1 LNHDA, CDR2 SQIVND (reference sequence). The CDR3 is 15 amino acids. With 7 bases removed from V and 1 base from J, the gap between germline ends came to 15 bases. CDR3 protein: CASTLGGPGTDTQYF. The DNA for the CDR3 is TGTGCCAGTACCCTCGGGGGTCCAGGCACAGATACGCAGTATTTT.

The sample holds many counts of this clonotype. This chain joins TRBV12-3 or TRBV12-4 and TRBJ2-2, with no clear D. V lost 6 bases, J lost 5 bases, and 13 bases lay in between. The CDR3 is 14 amino acids. The CDR3 loop is CASRISSATGELFF. The CDR3 region has the DNA TGTGCCAGCAGAATATCCTCGGCAACCGGGGAGCTGTTTTTT.

This clonotype was counted between two and nine times. The V call is TRBV25-1, the J call TRBJ2-1, with TRBD2 identical over 12 bases. The V gene end was trimmed by 4 bases and the J gene end by 2 bases; junction bases not matched to a gene: 3. This CDR3 is built from 16 residues. Germline CDR1 MGHDK, CDR2 SYGVNS. The CDR3 coding sequence is TGTGCCAGCAGTGGGTCTAGCGGGAGGGCCTACAATGAGCAGTTCTTC. Encoded protein: CASSGSSGRAYNEQFF.

There are many counts of this clonotype. V gene TRBV20-1 combines with J gene TRBJ2-7, with D perhaps matching TRBD1 (6 bases). The V end was cut by 0 bases, the J end by 2 bases, with 14 bases between. CDR3 length: 15 residues. From germline, CDR1 is DFQATT and CDR2 SNEGSKA (reference sequence). This CDR3 reads CSARDYKTGTYEQYF. The CDR3 bases are TGCAGTGCTAGAGATTACAAGACAGGAACCTACGAGCAGTACTTC.

Many counts were recorded for this clonotype. The V and J genes are TRBV18 and TRBJ1-1, with D uncertain. The CDR3 has 13 amino acids. In germline, CDR1 is KGHSH, CDR2 LQKENI. Trimming removed 1 base from V and 1 base from J, with 4 bases in between. CDR3 sequence reads: CASSPLGNTEAFF. CDR3 DNA sequence: TGTGCCAGCTCACCACTGGGGAACACTGAAGCTTTCTTT.

V usage is TRBV9 and J usage is TRBJ2-6; D gene uncertain. The CDR3 is 15 amino acids. Germline assignment: CDR1 SGDLS and CDR2 YYNGEE. Trimming took off 0 bases at V and 1 base at J, with 5 bases between the two ends. The DNA for the CDR3 is TGTGCCAGCAGCGTAGGTCTGTCTGGGGCCAACGTCCTGACTTTC. Its translation: CASSVGLSGANVLTF. The full variable domain, its missing parts supplied by reference TRBV9 and TRBJ2-6, is DSGVTQTPKHLITATGQRVTLRCSPRSGDLSVYWYQQSLDQGLQFLIQYYNGEERAKGNILERFSAQQFPDLHSELNLSSLELGDSALYFCASSVGLSGANVLTFGAGSRLTVL.

This clonotype was detected ten times or more. J is TRBJ1-2 and V is TRBV10-3; 8 bases agree with TRBD1. The V gene's germline CDR1 is ENHRY and CDR2 SYGVKD. Losses at the gene ends were 5 bases for V and 4 bases for J; bases not matched to a gene: 3. The CDR3 covers 13 residues. In DNA form, the CDR3 reads TGTGCCATCAGTACAGGGGGGAGCTATGGCTACACCTTC. Translation gives CAISTGGSYGYTF.

This clonotype appeared many times. J is TRBJ2-3 and V is TRBV6-1, with 7 bases aligning to TRBD1. Unmatched junction bases numbered 8, after V lost 7 bases and J lost 4 bases. The CDR3 has 14 residues. The germline CDR1 and CDR2 sequences are MNHNS and SASEGT. DNA of the CDR3: TGTGCCAGCAACGACAGGGTAGTGGCAGATACGCAGTATTTT. Its protein product is CASNDRVVADTQYF.

This clonotype occurred many times. The chain is built from TRBV28 and TRBJ1-5, with TRBD1 matching 9 bases. The V gene's germline CDR1 is MDHEN and CDR2 SYDVKM. The CDR3 spans 15 residues. V was pared by 4 bases and J by 6 bases, with 7 bases of the junction left unmatched. CDR3 loop: CASSSRTGVVQPQHF. The CDR3 DNA is TGTGCCAGCAGTTCTCGGACAGGGGTGGTTCAGCCCCAGCATTTT.

V is TRBV6-1 and J is TRBJ1-5; TRBD1 matches at 7 bases. Trimming cost V 7 bases and J 0 bases; bases outside gene matches: 12. The CDR3 spans 17 residues. The V gene's germline CDR1 is MNHNS and CDR2 SASEGT. The CDR3 region has the DNA TGTGCCAGCAATGCTATCCCGGGACAGCATAGCAATCAGCCCCAGCATTTT. This encodes CASNAIPGQHSNQPQHF.

The chain employs TRBV5-8 and TRBJ1-2; D perhaps matches TRBD1 (5 bases). The germline CDR1 and CDR2 sequences are SGHTS and YDEGEE. This CDR3 region has 15 residues. V was clipped by 5 bases and J by 0 bases, with 14 bases between them. CDR3 in amino acids: CASRGRQSPNYGYTF. The CDR3 bases are TGTGCCAGCAGGGGCAGACAGTCTCCTAACTATGGCTACACCTTC.

The rearrangement joins TRBV28 to TRBJ2-1; D unclear. Trimming cost V 2 bases and J 6 bases, with 8 bases left between them. The germline V gene encodes CDR1 MDHEN and CDR2 SYDVKM. The CDR3 spans 13 residues. This chain's CDR3 is CASSLIQINEQFF. The CDR3 DNA sequence: TGTGCCAGCAGTTTAATACAGATCAATGAGCAGTTCTTC. Filled out from reference TRBV28 and TRBJ2-1, the complete variable domain reads DVKVTQSSRYLVKRTGEKVFLECVQDMDHENMFWYRQDPGLGLRLIYFSYDVKMKEKGDIPEGYSVSREKKERFSLILESASTNQTSMYLCASSLIQINEQFFGPGTRLTVL.

The chain employs TRBV4-1 and TRBJ2-1, with TRBD2 identical over 7 bases. The V segment lost 0 bases and the J segment 4 bases; nucleotides outside the gene matches: 6. Germline CDR1 reads MGHRA; CDR2 reads YSYEKL. The CDR3 contains 16 residues. The CDR3 reads CASSQEGGSTYNEQFF. DNA for the CDR3: TGCGCCAGCAGCCAAGAAGGCGGGAGTACATACAATGAGCAGTTCTTC.

The gene calls are TRBV2 and TRBJ1-5, with a tentative D call TRBD1 (6 bases). V lost 5 bases and J lost 1, with 18 bases in between. Germline V lookup: CDR1 SNHLY, CDR2 FYNNEI. This CDR3 is 17 amino acids long. The CDR3 sequence is CASSLWGPGTSNQPQHF. The CDR3 bases are TGTGCCAGCAGTCTGTGGGGGCCGGGAACGAGCAATCAGCCCCAGCATTTT.

V usage is TRBV9 and J usage is TRBJ2-3, with D tentatively TRBD1 or TRBD2 (5 bases each). CDR1 and CDR2 from the germline V gene are SGDLS and YYNGEE. The V and J ends lost 5 bases and 3 bases respectively, with 13 bases between them. This CDR3 has 14 amino acids. The CDR3 region is CASRPGADTDTQYF. CDR3 coding DNA: TGTGCCAGCAGACCCGGGGCCGATACAGATACGCAGTATTTT.

The chain uses TRBV9 and TRBJ2-4; D is unresolved. V was cut by 4 bases and J by 7 bases, with 12 bases left in between. The CDR3 length is 13 residues. CDR1 is SGDLS and CDR2 is YYNGEE in the germline V gene. CDR3 nucleotides: TGTGCCAGCAGCCCCGTCTCGGCTAACATTCAGTACTTC. Translation gives CASSPVSANIQYF.

This clonotype was counted many times. This chain links TRBV24-1 with TRBJ2-7; 7 bases are a match to TRBD2. CDR1 and CDR2 from the germline V gene are KGHDR and SFDVKD. V shed 2 bases and J 6 bases; nucleotides not matched to a gene: 9. The CDR3 consists of 15 residues. The CDR3 DNA reads as TGTGCCACCAGTGATTCCGGGACTACCCCCCTCGAGCAGTACTTC. Protein: CATSDSGTTPLEQYF.

This clonotype was counted at least ten times. The rearrangement uses TRBV20-1 and TRBJ2-1, with TRBD2 identical over 13 bases. Trimming cost V 3 bases and J 5 bases; bases outside gene matches: 1. The CDR3 extends over 14 amino acids. Per the germline V gene, CDR1 is DFQATT and CDR2 is SNEGSKA (reference sequence). CDR3 sequence (DNA): TGCAGTGCTAGTGGACTAGCGGGGGACAATGAGCAGTTCTTC. Translated, it gives CSASGLAGDNEQFF.

This clonotype was seen at least ten times. The chain employs TRBV28 and TRBJ2-7; no clear D gene. The germline V and J ends were trimmed by 6 bases and 0 bases, with 21 bases remaining between them. This CDR3 spans 17 amino acids. CDR1 MDHEN and CDR2 SYDVKM come from the germline V gene. The DNA of the CDR3 is TGTGCCAGCAGCTCCGAAAAACTTAAACCTCGCTCCTACGAGCAGTACTTC. This sequence encodes CASSSEKLKPRSYEQYF. Full variable domain (missing parts from reference TRBV28 and TRBJ2-7): DVKVTQSSRYLVKRTGEKVFLECVQDMDHENMFWYRQDPGLGLRLIYFSYDVKMKEKGDIPEGYSVSREKKERFSLILESASTNQTSMYLCASSSEKLKPRSYEQYFGPGTRLTVT.

This clonotype was counted at least ten times. The chain has TRBV18 and TRBJ2-3; D remains ambiguous. Germline V CDR1 and CDR2: KGHSH, LQKENI. V was pared by 3 bases and J by 4 bases, with 11 bases between. The CDR3 is 14 amino acids. For the CDR3, the DNA is TGTGCCAGCTCACCGGGGTCCAATCCAGATACGCAGTATTTT. Translation: CASSPGSNPDTQYF.

This sequence joins TRBV19 and TRBJ1-2; D may be TRBD1 (5 bases). V dropped 6 bases and J dropped 6 bases, with 26 bases sitting between them. The germline V gene has CDR1 LNHDA and CDR2 SQIVND (reference sequence). This CDR3 spans 17 amino acids. The CDR3 region has the DNA TGTGCCAGTAGGAAAACCGGGTCCCAGGGTTTGTTGGATGGCTACACCTTC. Protein product: CASRKTGSQGLLDGYTF. Filled out from reference TRBV19 and TRBJ1-2, the complete variable domain reads DGGITQSPKYLFRKEGQNVTLSCEQNLNHDAMYWYRQDPGQGLRLIYYSQIVNDFQKGDIAEGYSVSREKKESFPLTVTSAQKNPTAFYLCASRKTGSQGLLDGYTFGSGTRLTVV.

This chain uses TRBV30 with TRBJ2-3; D remains ambiguous. CDR3 size: 11 residues. Germline loops: CDR1 GTSNPN, CDR2 SVGIG (reference sequence). Trimming pared 4 bases from V and 5 bases from J, leaving 7 bases between. The CDR3, as DNA: TGTGCCTGGAACGAGTTAGATACGCAGTATTTT. This encodes CAWNELDTQYF. The full variable domain, rest sourced from reference TRBV30 and TRBJ2-3, is SQTIHQWPATLVQPVGSPLSLECTVEGTSNPNLYWYRQAAGRGLQLLFYSVGIGQISSEVPQNLSASRPQDRQFILSSKKLLLSDSGFYLCAWNELDTQYFGPGTRLTVL.

This clonotype was detected only a few times. A much bigger clone sits one base away, suggesting this may be a read error. The rearrangement uses TRBV5-1 and TRBJ2-5; TRBD2 is a possible D gene (6 bases). The DNA end favors TRBJ2-1, so the J call may be wrong. The germline V gene encodes CDR1 SGHRS and CDR2 YFSETQ. This CDR3 comprises 13 residues. CDR3 sequence reads: CASSPGRKETQFF. Here the CDR3 DNA reads TGCGCCAGCAGTCCAGGGAGGAAAGAGACCCAGTTCTTC.